This record concerns one T cell receptor beta chain sequence. The target of this receptor is not known. No base quality values were provided; no much bigger clone lies one nucleotide off. The method was the immunoSEQ multiplex PCR assay. On the study's bioinformatics: A statistical classification framework was built to diagnose cytomegalovirus status from the catalog of TCR beta chain sequences. Drawn from immuneACCESS, this table holds only the in-frame rearrangements with V and J called that TCRdb kept. Clones are partly lost; checked studies trace under half to an unresolved V gene and leave the rest unexplained. The D gene and trimming were derived from the DNA, and the V and J assignments and clone size from that table. Present in this sample are around 300,000 clones, around 86% of which were seen just once. The ten most abundant clones make up approximately 1% of the sample. The sample belongs to a study of cytomegalovirus exposure and HLA in healthy donors (dated by TCRdb to about 2017). With regard to the full study: According to a later analysis, one platform produced both the 100 to 150 validation repertoires and the approximately 660 repertoires of the first cohort. To predict cytomegalovirus infection status, the study combined high-throughput TCR immunosequencing, statistical association of individual TCRs with disease status, and machine learning. Besides the first cohort of under 700 subjects, a separate validation cohort made up of around 120 different subjects was used. The aim of the study was to test whether cataloging public T cell receptors could identify signatures of past pathogen exposure. General study outcomes and caveats: A few of the identified cytomegalovirus-associated TCR beta chains were confirmed in vitro to be specific for cytomegalovirus antigens. A later analysis had no HLA typing for the validation cohort, so co-occurrence there was scored across all 110 or so repertoires. According to the authors, the approach could potentially be generalized to other disease states and immunological phenotypes. The study gave a list of roughly 150 TCR beta chains associated with cytomegalovirus. Most TCR sequences were seen in very few donors, while some public TCRs were found in many individuals. Of the cluster scores, around 95% were above 0 in a later analysis, which found that TCRs clustered in the first cohort also tended to co-occur in the 90 to 150 validation repertoires. Cytomegalovirus status was reported to be diagnosed by the classifier with high specificity and sensitivity in both the original and validation cohorts.

Separate from the approximately 690-subject first cohort, the validation cohort of roughly 120 subjects was the group to which the donors belonged. V and J are trimmed by 5 bases and 7 bases, and the gene matches miss 14 bases of the junction. The CDR3 covers 16 residues, taking in both the cysteine and the phenylalanine. Just CDR3 DNA is preserved here, 48 bases in frame from base 1. Reading the germline V gene (reference sequence) gives CDR1 LNHDA and CDR2 SQIVND. The source of this sequence is a woman under 30 in good health and CMV-seronegative. The chain joins TRBV19 to TRBJ2-7; the junction holds 10 bases that match TRBD2. Source material: PBMCs. The nucleotide sequence reads as follows: TGTGCCAGTAGTTTCGATACTAGCGGGATGGCGTGGGAGCAGTACTTC. Translated, it gives CASSFDTSGMAWEQYF. The entire variable domain, with the stretches around the CDR3 drawn from the reference TRBV19 and TRBJ2-7 proteins, is DGGITQSPKYLFRKEGQNVTLSCEQNLNHDAMYWYRQDPGQGLRLIYYSQIVNDFQKGDIAEGYSVSREKKESFPLTVTSAQKNPTAFYLCASSFDTSGMAWEQYFGPGTRLTVT.